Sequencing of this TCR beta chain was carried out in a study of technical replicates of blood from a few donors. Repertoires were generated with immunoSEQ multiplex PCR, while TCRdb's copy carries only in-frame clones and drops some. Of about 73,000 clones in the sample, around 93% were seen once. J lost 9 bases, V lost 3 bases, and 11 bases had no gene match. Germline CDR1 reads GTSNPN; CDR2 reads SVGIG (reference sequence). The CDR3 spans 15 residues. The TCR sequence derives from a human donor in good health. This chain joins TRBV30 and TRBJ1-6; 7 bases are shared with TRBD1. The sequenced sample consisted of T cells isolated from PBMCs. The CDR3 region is CAWSLGDREASPLHF. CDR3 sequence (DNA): TGTGCCTGGAGCCTTGGGGACAGAGAGGCTTCACCCCTCCACTTT.